The rows below give T cell receptor beta chains drawn from one sample of a study of vaccination effects on CD4 cells after COVID-19. These TCRs are of unknown antigen specificity. Assay: immunoSEQ multiplex PCR; the TCRdb copy retains only in-frame clones and omits some. The table has some 29,000 clones, less than 80% seen once. Here the sequenced sample was CD4+ T cells from PBMCs cultured with SARS-CoV-2 spike peptides, taken after COVID-19 vaccination. These receptors were collected from a human donor who received a COVID-19 vaccine. CDR3s include the opening cysteine and the closing phenylalanine or tryptophan. Each record gives: D gene, clone size, V gene, CDR3 length, J gene, CDR3 protein, CDR3 DNA. D genes are given only for firm matches. Clone size appears in some rows only: once, few, many, or a class for an expanded clone.

>NA|NA|TRBV23-1|14|TRBJ2-5
CASSQIQGQETQYF
TGCGCCAGCAGTCAAATACAGGGACAAGAGACCCAGTACTTC
>TRBD1|NA|TRBV19|14|TRBJ2-7
CASSTGDSSYEQYF
TGTGCCAGTAGTACCGGGGACAGCTCCTACGAGCAGTACTTC
>NA|once|TRBV3-1/TRBV3-2|16|TRBJ2-1
CASSRRAADSYNEQFF
TGTGCCAGCAGCCGCCGGGCGGCGGACTCCTACAATGAGCAGTTCTTC
>TRBD2|few|TRBV4-2|16|TRBJ2-1
CASSQDGTSAYNEQFF
TGTGCCAGCAGCCAAGATGGGACTAGCGCCTACAATGAGCAGTTCTTC
>NA|NA|TRBV12-3/TRBV12-4|11|TRBJ2-1
CASSFSRSRFF
TGTGCCAGCAGTTTCTCTAGAAGTCGGTTCTTC
>TRBD2|NA|TRBV20-1|14|TRBJ2-7
CSASMSSGGYEQYF
TGCAGTGCTAGTATGTCTAGCGGAGGGTACGAGCAGTACTTC
>NA|NA|TRBV5-1|16|TRBJ2-1
CASSSRTVGNYNEQFF
TGCGCCAGCAGTTCCCGGACCGTTGGGAATTACAATGAGCAGTTCTTC
>TRBD2|NA|TRBV24-1|14|TRBJ2-2
CATSDPTSAGELFF
TGTGCCACCAGTGATCCCACTAGCGCCGGGGAGCTGTTTTTT
>NA|few|TRBV30|14|TRBJ1-1
CAWIRLSENTEAFF
TGTGCCTGGATACGCTTGTCAGAGAACACTGAAGCTTTCTTT
>NA|NA|TRBV7-7|18|TRBJ2-2
CASSLLDLGGKLTGELFF
TGTGCCAGCAGCTTACTAGACTTGGGCGGGAAACTCACCGGGGAGCTGTTTTTT
>NA|once|TRBV7-9|15|TRBJ1-2
CASSLSRTELYGYTF
TGTGCCAGCAGCTTATCGAGGACAGAGCTCTATGGCTACACCTTC
>NA|NA|TRBV18|14|TRBJ1-1
CASSPNEENTEAFF
TGTGCCAGCTCACCGAATGAGGAGAACACTGAAGCTTTCTTT
>TRBD2|NA|TRBV9|15|TRBJ2-3
CASSAFAGGTDTQYF
TGTGCCAGCAGCGCCTTTGCGGGGGGCACAGATACGCAGTATTTT
>TRBD1|NA|TRBV19|14|TRBJ2-7
CASSIAGTGGEQYF
TGTGCCAGTAGTATAGCCGGGACAGGGGGCGAGCAGTACTTC
>TRBD1|NA|TRBV5-1|15|TRBJ2-7
CASSLAGGQSYEQYF
TGCGCCAGCAGCTTGGCAGGGGGCCAAAGTTACGAGCAGTACTTC
>NA|NA|TRBV15|14|TRBJ1-4
CATSRDIGNEKLFF
TGTGCCACCAGCAGAGATATCGGTAATGAAAAACTGTTTTTT
>NA|NA|TRBV12-3/TRBV12-4|12|TRBJ2-7
CASRSGPREQYF
TGTGCCAGCAGGTCGGGGCCCAGAGAGCAGTACTTC
>NA|few|TRBV3-1/TRBV3-2|14|TRBJ1-2
CASSPQGVGYGYTF
TGTGCCAGCAGCCCACAGGGTGTTGGCTATGGCTACACCTTC
>NA|NA|TRBV5-1|15|TRBJ2-5
CASSLRGAQEETQYF
TGCGCCAGCAGCTTACGAGGGGCGCAGGAAGAGACCCAGTACTTC
>NA|NA|TRBV6-1|17|TRBJ2-5
CASSEAISFRAQETQYF
TGTGCCAGCAGTGAAGCGATCAGTTTTCGAGCCCAAGAGACCCAGTACTTC
>NA|NA|TRBV6-5|14|TRBJ2-5
CASRRSQHQETQYF
TGTGCCAGCAGGAGGTCGCAGCATCAAGAGACCCAGTACTTC
>NA|NA|TRBV18|15|TRBJ1-6
CASSPTDSYNSPLHF
TGTGCCAGCTCACCAACAGACTCCTATAATTCACCCCTCCACTTT
>NA|NA|TRBV5-4|14|TRBJ2-3
CASRWDSGTDTQYF
TGTGCCAGCAGATGGGACTCTGGCACAGATACGCAGTATTTT
>NA|NA|TRBV6-1|13|TRBJ1-2
CASSSRGGDGYTF
TGTGCCAGCAGTTCCCGGGGGGGCGACGGCTACACCTTC
>NA|few|TRBV11-3|18|TRBJ2-2
CASSLDQGGTLNTGELFF
TGTGCCAGCAGCTTAGATCAGGGGGGGACCCTAAACACCGGGGAGCTGTTTTTT
>NA|NA|TRBV19|14|TRBJ1-5
CASSIPARVQPQHF
TGTGCCAGTAGTATACCGGCTAGGGTTCAGCCCCAGCATTTT
>NA|NA|TRBV18|15|TRBJ2-5
CASSPRSGWSETQYF
TGTGCCAGCTCACCACGATCAGGGTGGTCGGAGACCCAGTACTTC
>NA|NA|TRBV28|14|TRBJ2-7
CASSRGGLGDEQYF
TGTGCCAGCAGCCGAGGGGGGCTGGGGGACGAGCAGTACTTC
>NA|few|TRBV5-1|16|TRBJ1-3
CASSSNVIGSGNTIYF
TGCGCCAGCAGCTCGAATGTGATAGGATCTGGAAACACCATATATTTT
>TRBD1|NA|TRBV10-3|14|TRBJ1-2
CAISEGTENYGYTF
TGTGCCATCAGTGAGGGGACAGAAAACTATGGCTACACCTTC
>TRBD1|NA|TRBV4-2|16|TRBJ1-2
CASSQDLGQGAGGYTF
TGTGCCAGCAGCCAAGATCTAGGACAGGGGGCGGGGGGCTACACCTTC
>TRBD2|NA|TRBV19|16|TRBJ2-3
CASRGPASGWLDTQYF
TGTGCCAGTAGGGGACCAGCTAGCGGATGGTTGGATACGCAGTATTTT
>TRBD2|NA|TRBV6-5|15|TRBJ2-7
CASSQTSGISYEQYF
TGTGCCAGCAGTCAGACTAGCGGGATCTCCTACGAGCAGTACTTC
>NA|NA|TRBV7-8|15|TRBJ2-2
CASSARGSGTGELFF
TGTGCCAGCAGCGCCCGGGGCTCCGGAACCGGGGAGCTGTTTTTT
>TRBD1|NA|TRBV12-5|18|TRBJ2-5
CASGLVHWGQVREETQYF
TGTGCTAGTGGTTTGGTTCATTGGGGACAGGTTAGGGAAGAGACCCAGTACTTC
>NA|NA|TRBV3-1/TRBV3-2|12|TRBJ2-7
CASSQAYYEQYF
TGTGCCAGCAGCCAAGCATATTACGAGCAGTACTTC
>NA|NA|TRBV28|14|TRBJ1-4
CASSLRATNEKLFF
TGTGCCAGCAGTTTACGAGCGACTAATGAAAAACTGTTTTTT
>NA|NA|TRBV6-4|17|TRBJ1-2
CASSDKGGQSIKGGYTF
TGTGCCAGCAGTGACAAGGGTGGACAGTCGATCAAAGGTGGCTACACCTTC
>TRBD2|NA|TRBV6-5|14|TRBJ2-1
CASGAGGSYNEQFF
TGTGCCAGCGGGGCGGGGGGGTCCTACAATGAGCAGTTCTTC
>TRBD2|few|TRBV11-3|15|TRBJ2-5
CASSLGPSGGETQYF
TGTGCCAGCAGCTTAGGTCCTAGCGGGGGAGAGACCCAGTACTTC
>NA|NA|TRBV6-5|13|TRBJ2-7
CASSLRGEYEQYF
TGTGCCAGCAGTCTCAGGGGGGAATACGAGCAGTACTTC
>NA|NA|TRBV24-1|13|TRBJ2-5
CATSTPDQETQYF
TGTGCCACCAGTACGCCGGACCAAGAGACCCAGTACTTC
>NA|NA|TRBV20-1|10|TRBJ2-2
CSASYGELFF
TGCAGTGCTAGTTATGGGGAGCTGTTTTTT
>TRBD1|few|TRBV6-5|14|TRBJ1-6
CASSSQGNNSPLHF
TGTGCCAGCAGCTCACAGGGGAATAATTCACCCCTCCACTTT
>NA|NA|TRBV6-6|14|TRBJ2-1
CASGGGSSYNEQFF
TGTGCCAGCGGGGGCGGGAGCTCCTACAATGAGCAGTTCTTC
>TRBD1|NA|TRBV2|17|TRBJ2-5
CASRDIRRGRGQETQYF
TGTGCCAGCAGGGACATTAGAAGGGGGCGCGGTCAAGAGACCCAGTACTTC
>TRBD1|few|TRBV2|20|TRBJ2-4
CASSGQGVIGAGLAKNIQYF
TGTGCCAGCAGTGGACAGGGGGTTATAGGGGCGGGGTTAGCCAAAAACATTCAGTACTTC
>TRBD2|NA|TRBV5-1|13|TRBJ2-7
CASSSLAGGEQYF
TGCGCCAGCAGCTCGCTAGCGGGAGGAGAGCAGTACTTC
>NA|NA|TRBV5-1|14|TRBJ2-2
CASSPQGNTGELFF
TGCGCCAGCAGCCCTCAGGGGAACACCGGGGAGCTGTTTTTT
>TRBD2|few|TRBV2|17|TRBJ2-7
CASSEASTSGLAYEQYF
TGTGCCAGCAGTGAAGCGTCGACTAGCGGGTTGGCCTACGAGCAGTACTTC
>NA|many|TRBV7-2|15|TRBJ1-3
CASSSTWGYGNTIYF
TGTGCCAGCAGCTCAACGTGGGGTTACGGAAACACCATATATTTT